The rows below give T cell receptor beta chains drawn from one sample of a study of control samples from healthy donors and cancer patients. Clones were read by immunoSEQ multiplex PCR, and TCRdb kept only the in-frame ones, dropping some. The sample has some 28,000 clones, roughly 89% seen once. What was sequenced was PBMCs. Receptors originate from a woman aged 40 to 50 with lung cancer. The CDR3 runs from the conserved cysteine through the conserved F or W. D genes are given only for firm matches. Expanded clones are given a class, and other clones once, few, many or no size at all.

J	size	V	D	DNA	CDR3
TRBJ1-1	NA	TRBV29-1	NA	TGCAGCGTTGACGGGTGGGGCGAAAGGGTAAACACTGAAGCTTTCTTT	CSVDGWGERVNTEAFF
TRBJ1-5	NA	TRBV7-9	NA	TGTGCCAGCAGCCTCGGGGGTTATCAGCCCCAGCATTTT	CASSLGGYQPQHF
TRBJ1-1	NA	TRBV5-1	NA	TGCGCCAGCAGCCCTGGGGCGCGTGAGAACACTGAAGCTTTCTTT	CASSPGARENTEAFF
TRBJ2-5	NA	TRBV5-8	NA	TGTGCCAGCAGCGACCCGGGCCGGGGGGACAGAGAGACCCAGTACTTC	CASSDPGRGDRETQYF
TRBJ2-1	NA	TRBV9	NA	TGTGCCAGCAGCGTAGCACAGGGTTCCTACAATGAGCAGTTCTTC	CASSVAQGSYNEQFF
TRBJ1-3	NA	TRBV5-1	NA	TGCGCCAGCAGCTTTGGCGAGGGAAACACCATATATTTT	CASSFGEGNTIYF
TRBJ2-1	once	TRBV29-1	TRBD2	TGCAGCGCCCATCGAGGGACTAGCGGGGGGACGTACAATGAGCAGTTCTTC	CSAHRGTSGGTYNEQFF
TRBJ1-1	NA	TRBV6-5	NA	TGTGCCAGCAGTCAGCATTTCGGCACTGAAGCTTTCTTT	CASSQHFGTEAFF
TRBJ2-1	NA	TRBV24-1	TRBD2	TGTGCCACCAGTGATCCCCGGGGCCTAGCGGGGGGGCGGAATGAGCAGTTCTTC	CATSDPRGLAGGRNEQFF
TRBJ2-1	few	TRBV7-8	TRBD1	TGTGCCAGCAGCTTAGGAGGCAGGGGGTCCTACAATGAGCAGTTCTTC	CASSLGGRGSYNEQFF
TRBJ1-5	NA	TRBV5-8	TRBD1	TGTGCCAGCAATAGGGAGACAGGGATCGATCAGCCCCAGCATTTT	CASNRETGIDQPQHF
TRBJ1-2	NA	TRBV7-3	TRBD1	TGTGCCAGCAGCGAGACAGGGGGCTGGGGCTACACCTTC	CASSETGGWGYTF
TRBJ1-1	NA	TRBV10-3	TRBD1	TGTGCCATCAGTGAGTCGGAGGGACAGTCCGCCGCGTTCTTT	CAISESEGQSAAFF
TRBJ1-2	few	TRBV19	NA	TGTGCCAGTAGTACCTTCCAACCGGGGCGTATTTGGGGCTACACCTTC	CASSTFQPGRIWGYTF
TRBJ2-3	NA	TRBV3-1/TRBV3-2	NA	TGTGCCAGCAGCTTTCAACAGGGCCCAGATACGCAGTATTTT	CASSFQQGPDTQYF
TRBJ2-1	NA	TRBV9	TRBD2	TGTGCCAGCAGCGCTAGCGGGGGCCCTTCCAATGAGCAGTTCTTC	CASSASGGPSNEQFF
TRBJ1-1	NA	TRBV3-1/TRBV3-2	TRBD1	TGTGCCAGCAGCCGAGGACAGGGGGCCTCTGAAGCTTTCTTT	CASSRGQGASEAFF
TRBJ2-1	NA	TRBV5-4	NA	TGTGCCACCACGGGGGCGGGGCCGTCCTACAATGAGCAGTTCTTC	CATTGAGPSYNEQFF
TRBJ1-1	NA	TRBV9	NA	TGTGCCAGCAGCGTAGCCCCAGAAAGGTGGGCTGAAGCTTTCTTT	CASSVAPERWAEAFF
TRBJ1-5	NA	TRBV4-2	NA	TGTGCCAGCAGCCAAATAGACGGGGGCAATCAGCCCCAGCATTTT	CASSQIDGGNQPQHF
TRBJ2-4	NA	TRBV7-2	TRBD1	TGTGCCAGCAGCATGGGGACAGGCTCAGGGTCCCAGTACTTC	CASSMGTGSGSQYF
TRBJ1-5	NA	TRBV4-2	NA	TGTGCCAGCAGCCAAGATATAGGCACCAACAATCAGCCCCAGCATTTT	CASSQDIGTNNQPQHF
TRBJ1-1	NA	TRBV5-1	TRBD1	TGCGCCAGCAGCCCCCAAACCCAGGGGGCGACGAACACTGAAGCTTTCTTT	CASSPQTQGATNTEAFF
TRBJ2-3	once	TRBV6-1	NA	TGTGCCAGCAGTGAACGCCTACCGGATACGCAGTATTTT	CASSERLPDTQYF
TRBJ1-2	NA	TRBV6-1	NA	TGTGCCAGCAGTGAACGAAGGGGTTCAGGGACTAACTATGGCTACACCTTC	CASSERRGSGTNYGYTF
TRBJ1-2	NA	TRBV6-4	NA	TGTGCCAGCAGTGAATCCGGGGTCTATGGCTACACCTTC	CASSESGVYGYTF
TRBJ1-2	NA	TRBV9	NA	TGTGCCAGCAGCGTAGGGACTGATAGGGCCTATGGCTACACCTTC	CASSVGTDRAYGYTF
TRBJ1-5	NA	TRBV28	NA	TGTGCCAGCAGTTTATGGCGGGGAACGGAGCCCCAGCATTTT	CASSLWRGTEPQHF
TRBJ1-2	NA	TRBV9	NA	TGTGCCAGCAGAATGAACTATGGCTACACCTTC	CASRMNYGYTF